These 20 T cell receptor beta chains were all obtained from the same sample, sequenced in a study of shared clonotypes between healthy human individuals. Using immunoSEQ multiplex PCR, the repertoire was profiled, and TCRdb retains in-frame clones only, with some absent. The sample yields some 500,000 clones, 65% to 80% seen once. Sample: PBMCs. The receptors shown here come from a woman in her thirties or forties in good health. Some clones in this sample may be carry-over from other donors' samples.

This clone was detected many times. The chain has TRBV13 and TRBJ2-1; no definite D call. Trimming stripped 3 bases from V and 5 bases from J, with 8 bases between. Germline CDR1 and CDR2: PRHDT and FYEKMQ (reference sequence). This CDR3 comprises 13 residues. DNA of the CDR3: TGTGCCAGCAGCTTCGGTGGACACAATGAGCAGTTCTTC. Translation gives CASSFGGHNEQFF.

V usage is TRBV28 and J usage is TRBJ2-7; D is possibly TRBD1 or TRBD2 (5 bases each). This CDR3 is built from 14 residues. The ends were cut back, 6 bases at V and 3 bases at J, with 15 bases in the middle. Germline CDR1 and CDR2: MDHEN and SYDVKM. CDR3 protein: CASSRGEQVYEQYF. The CDR3 nucleotides read TGTGCCAGCAGCCGAGGGGAGCAAGTCTACGAGCAGTACTTC.

This clone appeared many times. The V call is TRBV12-5, the J call TRBJ2-3; 9 nucleotides line up with TRBD1. Germline V CDR1 and CDR2: LGHNT, FRNRAP. With 3 bases clipped from V and 4 bases from J, the junction kept 5 bases outside the gene matches. This CDR3 is built from 15 residues. The CDR3 reads CASGLGDRDPDTQYF. The CDR3 nucleotides are TGTGCTAGTGGTTTAGGGGACAGGGACCCAGATACGCAGTATTTT.

This clone appeared many times. The V call is TRBV6-6, the J call TRBJ1-5; the D gene is possibly TRBD1 (6 bases). Germline CDR1 reads MNHNY; CDR2 reads SVGAGI (reference sequence). Deletions cut 7 bases from V and 3 bases from J, with 16 bases between. CDR3 length: 15 amino acids. The CDR3 bases are TGTGCCAGCATCAGGGCGACAGGATACAATCAGCCCCAGCATTTT. As protein: CASIRATGYNQPQHF.

The CDR3 sequence: CASSDGAGGVLSYGYTF. CDR3 nucleotide sequence: TGTGCCAGCAGTGATGGGGCAGGGGGCGTCTTGAGCTATGGCTACACCTTC. V and J are TRBV6-4 and TRBJ1-2, with 8 bases matching TRBD1. Trimming at V came to 3 bases and at J to 4 bases, leaving 13 bases not matched to a gene. The CDR3 has 17 amino acids. Germline CDR1 reads MRHNA; CDR2 reads SNTAGT.

This chain joins TRBV10-1 and TRBJ2-7; TRBD1 aligns across 7 bases. Germline loops: CDR1 WNHNN, CDR2 SYGVQD (reference sequence). V lost 5 bases and J lost 9; bases outside the gene matches: 13. This CDR3 is 14 amino acids long. The CDR3 reads CASSNGQTGLGQYF. The DNA for the CDR3 is TGCGCCAGCAGTAATGGGCAGACAGGGCTCGGGCAGTACTTC.

The chain combines TRBV5-6 with TRBJ2-5, with a possible D match to TRBD2 (6 bases). The CDR3 has 15 amino acids. Trimming took 4 bases from V and 4 from J, leaving 17 bases between them. Germline V gene lookup returns CDR1 SGHDT and CDR2 YYEEEE. CDR3 sequence: CASSARRRDAETQYF. The CDR3 DNA sequence: TGTGCCAGCAGCGCCCGAAGGAGGGATGCAGAGACCCAGTACTTC. Looking up the rest from reference TRBV5-6 and TRBJ2-5 gives the full variable domain: DAGVTQSPTHLIKTRGQQVTLRCSPKSGHDTVSWYQQALGQGPQFIFQYYEEEERQRGNFPDRFSGHQFPNYSSELNVNALLLGDSALYLCASSARRRDAETQYFGPGTRLLVL.

The V call is TRBV18, the J call TRBJ1-5; D possibly corresponds to TRBD1 (5 bases). This CDR3 is built from 15 residues. The germline V and J ends were trimmed by 4 bases and 4 bases, with 14 bases remaining between them. CDR1 is KGHSH and CDR2 is LQKENI in the germline V gene. CDR3 DNA: TGTGCCAGCTCACGGGAAAAGGGGAGGAATCAGCCCCAGCATTTT. This sequence encodes CASSREKGRNQPQHF.

This chain connects TRBV30 to TRBJ1-6; D possibly corresponds to TRBD1 (5 bases). CDR3 size: 16 residues. In germline, CDR1 is GTSNPN, CDR2 SVGIG (reference sequence). The V end lost 5 bases, the J end lost 3 bases, and 17 bases lay between the germline ends. The CDR3 DNA follows: TGTGCCTGGGGTCCTCTAGACAGCTTCTATAATTCACCCCTCCACTTT. This gives the protein CAWGPLDSFYNSPLHF.

The chain recombines TRBV1 with TRBJ2-2. TRBV1 counts as a pseudogene. The CDR3 loop spans 15 amino acids. The CDR3 sequence: CTSSPSRTNTGELFF. DNA of the CDR3: TGCACCAGCAGCCCCTCCCGGACGAACACCGGGGAGCTGTTTTTT.

This clone has only one observation. The CDR3 here is CASRRHSGLTGELFF. In nucleotides, the CDR3 is TGTGCCAGCAGAAGACATAGCGGGCTAACCGGGGAGCTGTTTTTT. The chain employs TRBV28 and TRBJ2-2; 7 bases line up with TRBD2. Germline CDR1 and CDR2: MDHEN and SYDVKM. The CDR3 spans 15 residues. V shed 6 bases, J shed 5 bases, and the junction held 9 bases outside the gene matches.

In this sample, this clone turned up once. The chain uses TRBV21-1 and TRBJ1-5. TRBV21-1 is labeled a pseudogene. The CDR3 is made up of 13 amino acids. Written as DNA, the CDR3 is TGTGCCAGCAGCAAAGGGAGAAGGCAGCCCCAGCATTTT. It encodes CASSKGRRQPQHF.

This rearrangement joins TRBV4-1 to TRBJ2-7; D gene unclear. This CDR3 has 17 residues. The ends were cut back, 0 bases at V and 3 bases at J, with 18 bases in the middle. Germline V CDR1 and CDR2: MGHRA, YSYEKL. CDR3 region: CASSQENRLLLGYEQYF. The CDR3 coding sequence is TGCGCCAGCAGCCAAGAGAACCGGCTACTATTGGGCTACGAGCAGTACTTC.

The CDR3 protein is CAIVGSTDTQYF. CDR3 DNA sequence: TGTGCCATAGTTGGTAGCACAGATACGCAGTATTTT. The chain has TRBV28 and TRBJ2-3, with D hard to call. Germline V CDR1 and CDR2: MDHEN, SYDVKM. This CDR3 contains 12 residues. V shed 10 bases and J shed 0 bases, with 8 bases lying between them. Full variable domain (remainder filled in from reference TRBV28 and TRBJ2-3): DVKVTQSSRYLVKRTGEKVFLECVQDMDHENMFWYRQDPGLGLRLIYFSYDVKMKEKGDIPEGYSVSREKKERFSLILESASTNQTSMYLCAIVGSTDTQYFGPGTRLTVL.

The CDR3 region is CASSLRSNEKLFF. The CDR3 DNA follows: TGTGCCAGCAGTTTAAGGTCTAATGAAAAACTGTTTTTT. This sequence joins TRBV27 and TRBJ1-4; D not certain. CDR1 is MNHEY and CDR2 is SMNVEV in the germline V gene (reference sequence). This CDR3 contains 13 residues. With 2 bases removed from V and 3 bases from J, the gap between germline ends came to 4 bases.

This clone was observed a handful of times. This chain uses TRBV5-1 with TRBJ1-1; 11 positions agree with TRBD1. CDR3 size: 17 residues. J was trimmed by 5 bases and V by 4 bases; bases with no gene match: 13. CDR1 and CDR2 from the germline V gene are SGHRS and YFSETQ. CDR3 DNA sequence: TGCGCCAGCAGCCCCCGCGGGGGGACAGGGGGTAAGACTGAAGCTTTCTTT. This encodes CASSPRGGTGGKTEAFF.

The rearrangement uses TRBV28 and TRBJ2-3; D call uncertain. The V end lost 3 bases, the J end lost 1 base, and 11 bases lay between the germline ends. CDR1 MDHEN and CDR2 SYDVKM come from the germline V gene. This CDR3 region has 15 residues. The CDR3 DNA reads as TGTGCCAGCAGTTTTGGCGATTTGGGCACAGATACGCAGTATTTT. As protein: CASSFGDLGTDTQYF.

The genes are TRBV7-3 and TRBJ2-1, with 13 nucleotides matching TRBD2. Germline V gene sequence: CDR1 SGHTA, CDR2 FQGTGA. This CDR3 contains 15 residues. J was trimmed by 6 bases and V by 4 bases; bases with no gene match: 3. CDR3 protein: CASSSGTSGTNEQFF. The CDR3 nucleotides are TGTGCCAGCAGCTCCGGGACTAGCGGGACCAATGAGCAGTTCTTC.

The V and J genes are TRBV30 and TRBJ1-5, with TRBD1 as a possible D gene (5 bases). Germline CDR1 GTSNPN, CDR2 SVGIG (reference sequence). Trimming cost V 7 bases and J 2 bases, with 12 bases left between them. CDR3 size: 13 residues. CDR3 sequence reads: CAYHGGGNQPQHF. CDR3 bases: TGTGCCTACCATGGAGGGGGCAATCAGCCCCAGCATTTT. The full variable domain, rest sourced from reference TRBV30 and TRBJ1-5, is SQTIHQWPATLVQPVGSPLSLECTVEGTSNPNLYWYRQAAGRGLQLLFYSVGIGQISSEVPQNLSASRPQDRQFILSSKKLLLSDSGFYLCAYHGGGNQPQHFGDGTRLSIL.

The gene calls are TRBV7-2 and TRBJ1-2; a possible D gene is TRBD1 (5 bases). This CDR3 has 13 residues. V was pared by 1 base and J by 8 bases, with 11 bases between. CDR1 SGHTA and CDR2 FQGNSA come from the germline V gene. The CDR3 DNA is TGTGCCAGCAGCTTAGTGGGGGAATGGGGCTACACCTTC. It yields the protein CASSLVGEWGYTF.